Described below is a single T cell receptor beta chain sequence and its context. Germline V gene lookup returns CDR1 MNHEY and CDR2 SMNVEV (reference sequence). The V gene end was trimmed by 6 bases and the J gene end by 6 bases; junction bases not matched to a gene: 11. This CDR3 has 16 amino acids. The sample originates from a study of early stage breast cancer tumors. Clones were sequenced by immunoSEQ multiplex PCR, and TCRdb holds only the in-frame ones, with some missing. The data show roughly 53,000 clones, around nine tenths seen once. Material for sequencing was blood. This TCR was sampled from an older person with breast cancer. The gene calls are TRBV27 and TRBJ2-2; TRBD1 aligns across 9 bases. Written as DNA, the CDR3 is TGTGCCAGCAGAAGACAGGGGGTCGTGTCATCCGGGGAGCTGTTTTTT. Protein sequence: CASRRQGVVSSGELFF.